What follows describes a single TCR beta chain. Its antigen is not known. The V and J ends lost 0 bases and 5 bases respectively, with 19 bases between them. Germline assignment: CDR1 SNHLY and CDR2 FYNNEI. The CDR3 spans 17 residues. This PCR relied on a set of 60 Vbeta primers and 13 Jbeta primers. Profiled with immunoSEQ multiplex PCR; TCRdb holds only in-frame clones, not every one. The sample holds approximately 180,000 clones, about 70% seen once. The data belong to a study of cytomegalovirus exposure and HLA in healthy donors. Whole-study findings and limits: In an earlier analysis, productive rearrangement rates for most beta V segments clustered near 90% or 30%.

The chain is built from TRBV2 and TRBJ2-5; D is possibly TRBD1 (5 bases). Sequencing was carried out using PBMCs. The TCR was taken from a woman in her 30s in good health and CMV-seronegative. In DNA, the CDR3 is TGTGCCAGCAGTGAAGCGCTTCCAGGGATTGTGGGGGAGACCCAGTACTTC. Translated, it gives CASSEALPGIVGETQYF.